These T cell receptor beta chains were read from a single sample in a study of cytomegalovirus exposure and HLA in healthy donors. Only in-frame clones appear in the TCRdb table, and some are missing; sequencing was by immunoSEQ multiplex PCR. This sample has some 110,000 clones, with about 81% found just once. Sequenced sample: PBMCs. The receptors come from a woman in her 30s in good health and CMV-seronegative. Both conserved end residues are part of each CDR3. D genes are given only for firm matches. The size field is filled for only some rows; it gives once, few, many or a size class.

cdr3_aa	cdr3_nt	d_call	j_call	v_call	clone_size
CASSSRRLLNTEAFF	TGTGCCAGCAGCTCTAGACGTCTTTTGAACACTGAAGCTTTCTTT	.	TRBJ1-1	TRBV11-2	.
CASRQGGMEDTQYF	TGTGCCAGTAGACAGGGGGGCATGGAAGATACGCAGTATTTT	TRBD1	TRBJ2-3	TRBV19	.
CGQSRGSGYTF	TGTGGTCAGTCCCGGGGGAGCGGCTACACCTTC	.	TRBJ1-2	TRBV30	.
CAWSRFRTGNTGELFF	TGTGCCTGGAGTCGCTTCAGGACAGGGAACACCGGGGAGCTGTTTTTT	TRBD1	TRBJ2-2	TRBV30	.
CASSFGTATEAFF	TGTGCCAGCAGCTTCGGGACAGCCACTGAAGCTTTCTTT	TRBD1	TRBJ1-1	TRBV6-5	.
CASSVTETYEQYF	TGTGCCAGCAGCGTGACTGAGACCTACGAGCAGTACTTC	.	TRBJ2-7	TRBV7-9	.
CASSSPRGNSPLHF	TGTGCCAGCAGCTCCCCCCGAGGGAATTCACCCCTCCACTTT	.	TRBJ1-6	TRBV7-2	.
CASRVENQPQHF	TGCGCCAGCAGGGTGGAGAATCAGCCCCAGCATTTT	.	TRBJ1-5	TRBV10-1	.
CAISEVGLENIQYF	TGTGCCATCAGTGAAGTGGGACTAGAAAACATTCAGTACTTC	TRBD2	TRBJ2-4	TRBV10-3	.
CAWKLLRGRGTDTQYF	TGTGCCTGGAAATTATTAAGGGGAAGGGGCACAGATACGCAGTATTTT	.	TRBJ2-3	TRBV30	.
CASRQTGNTEAFF	TGTGCCAGCAGACAGACAGGGAACACTGAAGCTTTCTTT	.	TRBJ1-1	TRBV6-1	.
CASSPSGGTKETQYF	TGTGCCAGCAGCCCTAGCGGGGGGACGAAAGAGACCCAGTACTTC	TRBD2	TRBJ2-5	TRBV7-2	.
CSIAGRGGENTIYF	TGCAGCATTGCGGGGCGAGGGGGTGAAAACACCATATATTTT	.	TRBJ1-3	TRBV29-1	.
CASSPGQNTEAFF	TGTGCCAGCAGCCCAGGACAGAACACTGAAGCTTTCTTT	.	TRBJ1-1	TRBV11-2	.
CASSSWTGGLNSPLHF	TGTGCCAGCAGTTCCTGGACAGGGGGCCTAAATTCACCCCTCCACTTT	TRBD1	TRBJ1-6	TRBV27	few
CASSTWTAHSNQPQHF	TGTGCCAGTAGTACCTGGACAGCCCATAGCAATCAGCCCCAGCATTTT	.	TRBJ1-5	TRBV19	.
CASSLGQHYGYTF	TGCGCCAGTAGCTTAGGACAGCATTATGGCTACACCTTC	.	TRBJ1-2	TRBV5-1	.
CASSLSSGASSSYNEQFF	TGCGCCAGCAGCTTGAGTAGCGGGGCATCGAGCTCCTACAATGAGCAGTTCTTC	TRBD2	TRBJ2-1	TRBV5-1	.
CASSPLAGEVWEETQYF	TGTGCCAGCTCACCACTAGCGGGAGAAGTATGGGAAGAGACCCAGTACTTC	TRBD2	TRBJ2-5	TRBV18	.
CSVSVGQGGEKLFF	TGCAGCGTGTCAGTCGGACAGGGGGGCGAAAAACTGTTTTTT	TRBD1	TRBJ1-4	TRBV29-1	.
CASSPLTGGSNTEAFF	TGTGCCAGCTCACCACTGACAGGGGGCTCGAACACTGAAGCTTTCTTT	TRBD1	TRBJ1-1	TRBV18	.
CASSYQGEEYGYTF	TGCGCCAGCAGCTATCAAGGGGAGGAATATGGCTACACCTTC	.	TRBJ1-2	TRBV5-1	.
CASSEIPGGVHEQYF	TGTGCCAGCAGTGAAATTCCTGGGGGGGTCCACGAGCAGTACTTC	TRBD2	TRBJ2-7	TRBV2	.
CASSQDTSSYNEQFF	TGCGCCAGCAGCCAAGATACAAGCTCCTACAATGAGCAGTTCTTC	.	TRBJ2-1	TRBV4-3	.
CASSLVARDYEQYF	TGTGCCAGCAGCTTGGTAGCCAGGGACTACGAGCAGTACTTC	.	TRBJ2-7	TRBV5-6	.
CASSVAGAGEQYF	TGTGCCAGCAGCGTAGCAGGGGCCGGCGAGCAGTACTTC	.	TRBJ2-7	TRBV9	.
CSAGQGGSSELGGYTF	TGCAGCGCTGGACAGGGGGGATCGTCTGAGCTTGGTGGCTACACCTTC	TRBD1	TRBJ1-2	TRBV29-1	.
CASSLDLGGRYEQYF	TGTGCCAGCAGCTTAGATCTAGGGGGCCGTTACGAGCAGTACTTC	TRBD1	TRBJ2-7	TRBV11-2	.
CASSLDSSGYGYTF	TGTGCCAGCAGCCTGGACAGTTCGGGCTATGGCTACACCTTC	.	TRBJ1-2	TRBV6-5	.
CASSSLRTGIGYGYTF	TGCGCCAGCAGCTCCCTCCGAACAGGGATCGGCTATGGCTACACCTTC	.	TRBJ1-2	TRBV5-1	.
CASSAYHGRGYEQYF	TGTGCCAGCAGCGCTTACCATGGTAGGGGCTACGAGCAGTACTTC	.	TRBJ2-7	TRBV9	.
CASSSRRGSTDTQYF	TGTGCCAGCAGTTCACGTCGGGGTTCCACAGATACGCAGTATTTT	.	TRBJ2-3	TRBV27	.
CTSSPPPQRVYNEQFF	TGCACCAGCAGCCCGCCCCCCCAGCGGGTTTACAATGAGCAGTTCTTC	.	TRBJ2-1	TRBV1	.
CASSQDREQMNTEAFF	TGCGCCAGCAGCCAAGATCGTGAACAGATGAACACTGAAGCTTTCTTT	.	TRBJ1-1	TRBV4-1	.
CASSLVRGGSSYNSPLHF	TGTGCCAGCAGCTTGGTAAGAGGGGGCAGCTCCTATAATTCACCCCTCCACTTT	TRBD1	TRBJ1-6	TRBV5-4	.
CASSQDSGGRGNTGELFF	TGCGCCAGCAGCCAAGATTCCGGAGGGAGGGGGAACACCGGGGAGCTGTTTTTT	TRBD2	TRBJ2-2	TRBV4-1	.
CASSLGTFQETQYF	TGTGCCAGCAGCTTAGGGACATTCCAAGAGACCCAGTACTTC	.	TRBJ2-5	TRBV11-2	once
CASSVRRGAGELFF	TGTGCCAGCAGCGTCCGACGGGGTGCCGGGGAGCTGTTTTTT	.	TRBJ2-2	TRBV9	.
CASSYSGQGGIYGYTF	TGTGCCAGCAGTTACTCCGGACAGGGAGGGATCTATGGCTACACCTTC	TRBD1	TRBJ1-2	TRBV28	once
CASSILQGAGGYTF	TGTGCCAGTAGTATACTACAGGGGGCAGGAGGCTACACCTTC	TRBD1	TRBJ1-2	TRBV19	.
CASSPGFGELFF	TGTGCCAGCAGCCCAGGGTTCGGGGAGCTGTTTTTT	.	TRBJ2-2	TRBV7-6	.
CASSWTAADTQYF	TGTGCCAGCAGCTGGACAGCTGCAGATACGCAGTATTTT	.	TRBJ2-3	TRBV11-2	.
CASSSQGGGNSPLHF	TGTGCCAGCAGTTCGCAGGGAGGAGGTAATTCACCCCTCCACTTT	.	TRBJ1-6	TRBV27	.
CASSLMGPSFNTEAFF	TGTGCCAGCAGCTTAATGGGGCCATCATTTAACACTGAAGCTTTCTTT	.	TRBJ1-1	TRBV7-3	.
CASSFQGNEAFF	TGCGCCAGCAGCTTTCAGGGCAATGAAGCTTTCTTT	.	TRBJ1-1	TRBV5-1	.
CASSQGTGGSYEQYF	TGTGCCAGCAGCCAAGGGACAGGGGGCTCCTACGAGCAGTACTTC	TRBD1	TRBJ2-7	TRBV4-2	.
CASELDLNTGELFF	TGTGCCAGCGAGTTGGACTTAAACACCGGGGAGCTGTTTTTT	.	TRBJ2-2	TRBV2	.
CASSLYPSDTFPSTDTQYF	TGCGCCAGCAGCTTGTACCCCTCGGACACTTTTCCTAGCACAGATACGCAGTATTTT	.	TRBJ2-3	TRBV5-1	.